The 30 T cell receptor beta chains listed next were all sequenced from one sample in a study of identical twins. TCRdb recomputed calls from the 5' RACE reads with MiXCR, one row per CDR3 protein. The sample shows 1.5 million to 2 million distinct CDR3 sequences, about 30% of them seen only once. Material for sequencing was cord blood. The receptor source for this set is a newborn girl in good health.

This clonotype was counted a single time. The chain uses TRBV20-1 and TRBJ2-1; 14 bases align to TRBD2. Germline lookup yields CDR1 DFQATT and CDR2 SNEGSKA (reference sequence). V shed 6 bases and J 9 bases; nucleotides not matched to a gene: 7. The CDR3 runs 14 residues. The CDR3 region has the DNA TGCAGTGCCGAGACTAGCGGGGGGGCCTTTGAGCAGTTCTTC. Its translation is CSAETSGGAFEQFF.

This clonotype was seen ten or more times. CDR3 nucleotide sequence: TGTGCCACCAGTGATCCCAACACTCCTGAGCAGTACTTC. It translates to CATSDPNTPEQYF. V is TRBV24-1 and J is TRBJ2-7; D unclear. This CDR3 has 13 amino acids. The V end was cut by 3 bases, the J end by 7 bases, with 12 bases between. Germline V gene sequence: CDR1 KGHDR, CDR2 SFDVKD.

The rearrangement joins TRBV7-9 to TRBJ1-1; tentatively, D is TRBD1 (6 bases). Germline-derived CDR1 and CDR2 are SEHNR and FQNEAQ (reference sequence). CDR3 length: 14 amino acids. V lost 4 bases and J lost 1, with 10 bases in between. CDR3 sequence reads: CASSSLQGNTEAFF. The CDR3 nucleotides are TGTGCCAGCAGCTCCTTACAGGGGAACACTGAAGCTTTCTTT.

This clonotype was detected a few times. As DNA, the CDR3 is TGTGCCAGCAGCACAAACCCGACAGGGGGCAATTCACCCCTCCACTTT. This sequence encodes CASSTNPTGGNSPLHF. The chain recombines TRBV9 with TRBJ1-6; 10 bases are shared with TRBD1. This CDR3 region has 16 residues. Germline values: CDR1 SGDLS, CDR2 YYNGEE. V was pared by 4 bases and J by 7 bases, with 8 bases of the junction left unmatched.

The V gene is TRBV9, the J gene TRBJ1-2, with D unresolved. Trimming left V 0 bases short and J 8 bases short, with 8 bases between. CDR1 SGDLS and CDR2 YYNGEE come from the germline V gene. The CDR3 is 12 residues long. CDR3 region: CASSVGEEGYTF. The DNA of the CDR3 is TGTGCCAGCAGCGTAGGGGAAGAAGGCTACACCTTC.

This clonotype was seen a single time. A junction boundary mismatches the germline segment, possibly from a read error. The chain has TRBV4-2 and TRBJ1-2; 9 bases line up with TRBD1. Germline V gene data show CDR1 as LGHNA and CDR2 as YNFKEQ. The CDR3 sequence is 16 residues long. In DNA, the CDR3 is TGTGCCGGCAGCCAAAAACAGGGGGCGGCTAACTATGGCTACACCTTC. Its translation: CAGSQKQGAANYGYTF.

The V call is TRBV12-3 or TRBV12-4, the J call TRBJ2-1, with a tentative D call TRBD1 (6 bases). Near its end, the DNA agrees better with TRBJ2-7, so the J call may be wrong. There are 16 residues in the CDR3. The CDR3 spells CASSMPADSSYNEQYF. DNA for the CDR3: TGTGCCAGCAGTATGCCAGCGGACAGCTCCTACAATGAGCAGTACTTC.

The rearrangement uses TRBV29-1 and TRBJ2-3, with 10 bases lining up with TRBD2. The CDR3 spans 13 residues. CDR1 and CDR2 (germline): SQVTM, ANQGSEA. J lost 7 bases, V lost 4 bases, and 5 bases had no gene match. The DNA for the CDR3 is TGCAGCGTTGGAGCGGGAGGGCCGAATACGCAGTATTTT. Its translation: CSVGAGGPNTQYF.

V and J are TRBV12-3 or TRBV12-4 and TRBJ1-5, with D perhaps matching TRBD1 (5 bases). The CDR3 contains 15 residues. With 3 bases removed from V and 1 base from J, the gap between germline ends came to 10 bases. CDR3 residues: CASSFSWGSNQPQHF. Here the CDR3 DNA reads TGTGCCAGCAGTTTTTCGTGGGGGAGCAATCAGCCCCAGCATTTT.

This rearrangement joins TRBV2 to TRBJ2-7; 7 nucleotides align to TRBD1. The CDR3 sequence is 14 residues long. Per germline, CDR1 SNHLY and CDR2 FYNNEI. The V segment lost 6 bases and the J segment 2 bases; nucleotides outside the gene matches: 7. This chain's CDR3 is CASRGDRATYEQYF. DNA of the CDR3: TGTGCCAGCAGGGGTGACAGGGCAACCTACGAGCAGTACTTC.

The V call is TRBV27, the J call TRBJ2-3, with D possibly matching TRBD2 (5 bases). Germline V gene lookup returns CDR1 MNHEY and CDR2 SMNVEV (reference sequence). Trimming took 3 bases from V and 4 from J, leaving 11 bases between them. The CDR3 sequence is 14 residues long. The CDR3: CASSFRPSPDTQYF. Written as DNA, the CDR3 is TGTGCCAGCAGTTTTCGCCCTAGCCCAGATACGCAGTATTTT.

This clonotype was seen more than once but under ten times. The chain's CDR3 is CASSLDARLAGKDEQFF. CDR3 bases: TGTGCCAGCAGCTTAGACGCTCGACTAGCGGGAAAGGATGAGCAGTTCTTC. This chain links TRBV7-2 with TRBJ2-1; TRBD2 matches 11 bases. CDR1 SGHTA and CDR2 FQGNSA come from the germline V gene. V trimming: 1 base; J trimming: 8 bases; junction bases outside the gene matches: 10. This CDR3 comprises 17 residues.

This clonotype was seen a few times. The chain joins TRBV12-3 or TRBV12-4 to TRBJ1-1; D perhaps matches TRBD1 (6 bases). This CDR3 is 15 amino acids long. V shed 6 bases and J shed 1 base, with 15 bases lying between them. CDR3 sequence reads: CASRPRTGRNTEAFF. The CDR3 nucleotides read TGTGCCAGCAGACCACGAACAGGGCGGAACACTGAAGCTTTCTTT.

This clonotype appeared a few times. The rearrangement joins TRBV25-1 to TRBJ1-5; no reliable D call. The CDR3 consists of 15 residues. V was pared by 1 base and J by 2 bases, with 9 bases between. The germline CDR1 and CDR2 sequences are MGHDK and SYGVNS. The CDR3 reads CASSEFGDGNQPQHF. CDR3 DNA sequence: TGTGCCAGCAGTGAATTCGGGGATGGCAATCAGCCCCAGCATTTT.

This clonotype occurred a few times. This chain uses TRBV27 with TRBJ2-1; the match to TRBD2 covers 9 bases. Trimming cost V 5 bases and J 3 bases; bases outside gene matches: 8. Germline CDR1 and CDR2: MNHEY and SMNVEV (reference sequence). This CDR3 has 16 residues. The CDR3 protein is CASSPLTSGNYNEQFF. The CDR3 region has the DNA TGTGCCAGCAGTCCCCTGACTAGCGGAAACTACAATGAGCAGTTCTTC.

The rearrangement joins TRBV29-1 to TRBJ1-1, with TRBD1 identical over 8 bases. Germline CDR1 and CDR2: SQVTM and ANQGSEA. This CDR3 is 12 amino acids long. Losses at the gene ends were 7 bases for V and 6 bases for J; bases not matched to a gene: 7. CDR3 sequence reads: CSGGQASAEAFF. As DNA, the CDR3 is TGCAGCGGGGGACAGGCCAGCGCTGAAGCTTTCTTT.

Only a few counts were recorded for this clonotype. The rearrangement links TRBV12-3 or TRBV12-4 to TRBJ2-1; 8 positions agree with TRBD2. V gave up 3 bases and J gave up 6 bases; unmatched junction bases: 4. The CDR3 has 14 amino acids. CDR3 in DNA: TGTGCCAGCAGTTTTAATAGCGGGACCAATGAGCAGTTCTTC. It encodes CASSFNSGTNEQFF.

There are a few counts of this clonotype. The rearrangement links TRBV14 to TRBJ1-4; perhaps TRBD1 as D (6 bases). Germline V gives CDR1 SGHDN, CDR2 FVKESK. The CDR3 is 16 amino acids. Trimming cost V 1 base and J 3 bases, with 12 bases left between them. CDR3 region: CASSQGLTGPNEKLFF. The CDR3 bases are TGTGCCAGCAGCCAAGGTTTGACAGGCCCTAATGAAAAACTGTTTTTT. The variable domain in full, completed from reference TRBV14 and TRBJ1-4, reads EAGVTQFPSHSVIEKGQTVTLRCDPISGHDNLYWYRRVMGKEIKFLLHFVKESKQDESGMPNNRFLAERTGGTYSTLKVQPAELEDSGVYFCASSQGLTGPNEKLFFGSGTQLSVL.

The chain joins TRBV3-1 to TRBJ2-7, with no clear D. This CDR3 spans 15 amino acids. CDR1 is LGHDT and CDR2 is YNNKEL in the germline V gene (reference sequence). V dropped 1 base and J dropped 3 bases, with 13 bases sitting between them. The CDR3: CASSQGATRNYEQYF. For the CDR3, the DNA is TGTGCCAGCAGCCAAGGAGCAACGAGAAACTACGAGCAGTACTTC.

J is TRBJ2-7 and V is TRBV24-1, with D unresolved. The CDR3 runs to 10 residues. Germline lookup yields CDR1 KGHDR and CDR2 SFDVKD. The germline V and J ends were trimmed by 9 bases and 2 bases, with 4 bases remaining between them. CDR3 residues: CATLAYEQYF. The CDR3 coding sequence is TGTGCCACCCTCGCCTACGAGCAGTACTTC.

This clonotype appeared a few times. CDR3 loop: CASSLYGSGYEQYF. The DNA for the CDR3 is TGTGCCAGCAGTCTCTATGGGTCAGGGTACGAGCAGTACTTC. J is TRBJ2-7 and V is TRBV27; D might be TRBD1 (5 bases). Germline lookup yields CDR1 MNHEY and CDR2 SMNVEV (reference sequence). Trimming shortened V by 5 bases and J by 4 bases, and 15 bases separated the two germline ends. The CDR3 contains 14 residues.

The chain recombines TRBV7-8 with TRBJ2-7; D remains unclear. The CDR3 runs to 14 residues. V shed 1 base and J shed 4 bases, with 11 bases lying between them. Germline V gene data show CDR1 as SGHVS and CDR2 as FQNEAQ. CDR3 in DNA: TGTGCCAGCAGCTTAGGGCGGCAGCTTTACGAGCAGTACTTC. It encodes CASSLGRQLYEQYF.

The rearrangement joins TRBV21-1 to TRBJ1-4. TRBV21-1 is a known pseudogene. This CDR3 has 17 amino acids. The CDR3, as DNA: TGTGCCAGCAGCCCCGGGGGGTCCCTGGAGGCTAATGAAAAACCGTTTTTT. Amino acids: CASSPGGSLEANEKPFF.

The chain recombines TRBV20-1 with TRBJ1-2; 9 bases map to TRBD1. Germline V gives CDR1 DFQATT, CDR2 SNEGSKA (reference sequence). The CDR3 is 15 amino acids. With 3 bases clipped from V and 2 bases from J, the junction kept 7 bases outside the gene matches. DNA for the CDR3: TGCAGTGCTAGGCCCCTAGGACAGGGGAACTATGGCTACACCTTC. Its translation: CSARPLGQGNYGYTF.

The chain uses TRBV15 and TRBJ2-1; no reliable D call. Germline V gene sequence: CDR1 LNHNV, CDR2 YYDKDF (reference sequence). V dropped 2 bases and J dropped 0 bases, with 11 bases sitting between them. The CDR3 contains 16 residues. CDR3 region: CATSRTKGSSYNEQFF. Written as DNA, the CDR3 is TGTGCCACCAGCAGAACAAAGGGCAGCTCCTACAATGAGCAGTTCTTC.

This clonotype was seen more than once but under ten times. The chain recombines TRBV10-3 with TRBJ1-5; D unresolved. V lost 2 bases and J 1 base, leaving 9 bases between the germline ends. CDR3 size: 15 residues. Germline CDR1 is ENHRY and CDR2 is SYGVKD. The CDR3 nucleotides are TGTGCCATCAGTGAGGACCTGCTCAGCAATCAGCCCCAGCATTTT. Protein: CAISEDLLSNQPQHF.

At least ten counts were recorded for this clonotype. This chain joins TRBV20-1 and TRBJ2-7, with D perhaps matching TRBD1 or TRBD2 (6 bases each). The germline V gene has CDR1 DFQATT and CDR2 SNEGSKA (reference sequence). V lost 3 bases and J lost 2, with 11 bases in between. The CDR3 sequence is 13 residues long. The CDR3 loop is CSAREGGPYEQYF. The CDR3 DNA reads TGCAGTGCTAGGGAGGGGGGACCCTACGAGCAGTACTTC.

As to this clonotype: This may be a read error, as it is one base from a much larger clone. The chain is built from TRBV18 and TRBJ2-5; D is undetermined. The CDR3 extends over 13 amino acids. Trimming pared 0 bases from V and 3 bases from J, leaving 5 bases between. Per germline, CDR1 KGHSH and CDR2 LQKENI. CDR3 sequence (DNA): TGTGCCAGCTCACCACCGACGGAAGAGACCCAGTACTTC. Translated, it gives CASSPPTEETQYF. The full variable domain, its missing parts supplied by reference TRBV18 and TRBJ2-5, is NAGVMQNPRHLVRRRGQEARLRCSPMKGHSHVYWYRQLPEEGLKFMVYLQKENIIDESGMPKERFSAEFPKEGPSILRIQQVVRGDSAAYFCASSPPTEETQYFGPGTRLLVL.

The J gene is TRBJ2-3, the V gene TRBV30; 11 bases are shared with TRBD2. Germline lookup yields CDR1 GTSNPN and CDR2 SVGIG (reference sequence). Trimming at V came to 2 bases and at J to 5 bases, leaving 3 bases not matched to a gene. This CDR3 is built from 14 residues. This chain's CDR3 is CAWSIAGGGDTQYF. The CDR3 DNA is TGTGCCTGGAGTATAGCGGGGGGGGGAGATACGCAGTATTTT.

This clonotype appeared a few times. The DNA is omitted, as the CDR3 cannot be located on it reliably, and the CDR3 follows TCRdb's listing. The chain carries TRBV6-2 or TRBV6-3 and TRBJ2-7; the table's D call of TRBD2 was not tested on the DNA. The CDR3 is 15 residues long, ends included. Germline V CDR1 and CDR2: MNHEY, SVGEGT. The CDR3 is CASSLRLLLSYEQYF.